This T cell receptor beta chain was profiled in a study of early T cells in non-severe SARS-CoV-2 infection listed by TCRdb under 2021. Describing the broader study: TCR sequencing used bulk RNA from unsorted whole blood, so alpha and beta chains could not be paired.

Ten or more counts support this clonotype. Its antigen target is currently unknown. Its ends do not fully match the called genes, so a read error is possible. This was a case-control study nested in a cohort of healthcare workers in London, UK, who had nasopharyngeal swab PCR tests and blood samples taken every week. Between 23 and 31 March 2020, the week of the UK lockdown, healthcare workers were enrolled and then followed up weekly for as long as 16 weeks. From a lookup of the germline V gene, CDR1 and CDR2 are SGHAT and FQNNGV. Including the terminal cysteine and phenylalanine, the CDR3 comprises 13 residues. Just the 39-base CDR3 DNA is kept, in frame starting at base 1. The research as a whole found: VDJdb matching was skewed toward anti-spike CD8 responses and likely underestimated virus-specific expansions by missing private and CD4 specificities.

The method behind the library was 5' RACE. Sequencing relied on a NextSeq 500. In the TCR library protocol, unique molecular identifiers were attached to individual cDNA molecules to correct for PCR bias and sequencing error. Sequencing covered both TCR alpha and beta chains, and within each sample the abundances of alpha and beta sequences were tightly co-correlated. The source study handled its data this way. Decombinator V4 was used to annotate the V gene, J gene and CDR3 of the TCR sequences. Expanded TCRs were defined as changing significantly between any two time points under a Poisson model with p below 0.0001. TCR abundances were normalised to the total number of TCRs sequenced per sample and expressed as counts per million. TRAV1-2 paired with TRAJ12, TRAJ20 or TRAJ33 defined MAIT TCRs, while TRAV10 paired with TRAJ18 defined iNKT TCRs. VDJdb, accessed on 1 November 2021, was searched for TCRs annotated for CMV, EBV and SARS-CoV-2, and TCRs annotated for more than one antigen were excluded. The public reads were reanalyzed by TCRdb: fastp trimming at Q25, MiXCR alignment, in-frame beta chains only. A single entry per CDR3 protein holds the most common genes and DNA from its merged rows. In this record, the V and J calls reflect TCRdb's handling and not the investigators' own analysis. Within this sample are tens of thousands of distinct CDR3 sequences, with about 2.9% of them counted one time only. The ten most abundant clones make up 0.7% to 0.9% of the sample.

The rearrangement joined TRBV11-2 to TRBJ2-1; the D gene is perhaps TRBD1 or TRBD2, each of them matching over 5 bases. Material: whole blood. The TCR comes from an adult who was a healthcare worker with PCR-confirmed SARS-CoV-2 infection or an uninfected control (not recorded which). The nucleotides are TGTGCCAGCAGCAAAGGGACCTACAAGGAGCAGTTCTTC. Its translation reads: CASSKGTYKEQFF.